These 18 T cell receptor beta chains share one sample of origin, sequenced in a study of a mutant IDH1 vaccine in newly diagnosed glioma. No antigen has been assigned to these receptors. The repertoire was sequenced with immunoSEQ multiplex PCR; TCRdb's copy has only in-frame clones and lacks some. Altogether around 60,000 clones are present, roughly 80% being singletons, with the ten largest covering about 4.2%. As for time point: week 35, safety follow-up. Every single dose of the vaccine, 300 ug of mutant IDH1 20-mer peptide, came with topical imiquimod. Here the sequenced sample was PBMCs, taken from a glioma patient whose treatment included an IDH1 peptide vaccine. The receptors were sampled from a man younger than 45 with glioma.

The gene calls are TRBV13 and TRBJ1-1; the D gene is possibly TRBD1 (5 bases). Germline CDR1 is PRHDT and CDR2 is FYEKMQ (reference sequence). The CDR3 loop spans 14 amino acids. Trimming stripped 4 bases from V and 3 bases from J, with 12 bases between. In nucleotides, the CDR3 is TGTGCCAGCAGCTATATGGGGCAGGACACTGAAGCTTTCTTT. Protein sequence: CASSYMGQDTEAFF.

This chain links TRBV5-1 with TRBJ1-5; 9 bases fit TRBD1. Germline V gives CDR1 SGHRS, CDR2 YFSETQ. There are 14 residues in the CDR3. The ends lost 4 bases at V and 4 bases at J; junction bases unmatched: 3. CDR3 bases: TGCGCCAGCAGCCCGGGGACAGGGAATCAGCCCCAGCATTTT. Translation gives CASSPGTGNQPQHF.

V usage is TRBV10-2 and J usage is TRBJ1-1; D not certain. Per the germline V gene, CDR1 is WSHSY and CDR2 is SAAADI. V lost 0 bases and J 6 bases, leaving 8 bases between the germline ends. This CDR3 is built from 13 residues. The CDR3, as DNA: TGCGCCAGCAGTGAGTCGGAAGGGCCTGAAGCTTTCTTT. It specifies CASSESEGPEAFF.

The rearrangement uses TRBV5-4 and TRBJ2-7; TRBD1 matches at 10 bases. This CDR3 spans 18 amino acids. From germline, CDR1 is SGHNT and CDR2 YYREEE (reference sequence). Unmatched junction bases numbered 16, after V lost 4 bases and J lost 3 bases. CDR3: CASSAGYTGTGVIYEQYF. Here the CDR3 DNA reads TGTGCCAGCAGCGCGGGCTACACCGGGACAGGGGTTATCTACGAGCAGTACTTC.

The chain joins TRBV6-1 to TRBJ2-7; the match to TRBD2 covers 9 bases. With 4 bases clipped from V and 0 bases from J, the junction kept 4 bases outside the gene matches. This CDR3 is 15 amino acids long. CDR1 is MNHNS and CDR2 is SASEGT in the germline V gene. CDR3 sequence (DNA): TGTGCCAGCAGTGTGGAGCGGGGGGCCTCCTACGAGCAGTACTTC. This encodes CASSVERGASYEQYF.

This sequence joins TRBV28 and TRBJ1-6, with a possible D match to TRBD1 (5 bases). Trimming shortened V by 9 bases and J by 9 bases, and 30 bases separated the two germline ends. Germline V gives CDR1 MDHEN, CDR2 SYDVKM. The CDR3 extends over 18 amino acids. CDR3 nucleotide sequence: TGTGCCAGTACTCAGTGGGGGGAAGCGGACGACGTGAGTTCACCCCTCCACTTT. It is translated as CASTQWGEADDVSSPLHF. Full variable domain (outside the CDR3, taken from reference TRBV28 and TRBJ1-6): DVKVTQSSRYLVKRTGEKVFLECVQDMDHENMFWYRQDPGLGLRLIYFSYDVKMKEKGDIPEGYSVSREKKERFSLILESASTNQTSMYLCASTQWGEADDVSSPLHFGNGTRLTVT.

The table lists this clone with a count of one. V and J are TRBV2 and TRBJ2-6, with unresolved D. Per germline, CDR1 SNHLY and CDR2 FYNNEI. The V and J ends lost 3 bases and 0 bases respectively, with 6 bases between them. The CDR3 is 15 amino acids. DNA for the CDR3: TGTGCCAGCAGTGACACGGGCTCTGGGGCCAACGTCCTGACTTTC. This translates into CASSDTGSGANVLTF.

This clone was counted a single time. The chain has TRBV5-6 and TRBJ1-4, with D unclear. Germline values: CDR1 SGHDT, CDR2 YYEEEE. Trimming pared 2 bases from V and 16 bases from J, leaving 15 bases between. The CDR3 is 12 amino acids. In nucleotides, the CDR3 is TGTGCCAGCAGCTTTGGGCAGGACGGGAAGTTTTTT. It codes for CASSFGQDGKFF.

On this clone itself: The same CDR3 also results from other DNA sequences found in this sample. V is TRBV5-1 and J is TRBJ1-4, with D possibly being TRBD1 (6 bases). V lost 6 bases and J 4 bases, leaving 19 bases between the germline ends. Germline loops: CDR1 SGHRS, CDR2 YFSETQ. The CDR3 is 16 amino acids. The CDR3 reads CASTRGGGAGNEKLFF. The CDR3 bases are TGCGCCAGCACACGAGGGGGAGGGGCCGGTAATGAAAAACTGTTTTTT.

J is TRBJ1-1 and V is TRBV30; D is unclear. CDR1 and CDR2 (germline): GTSNPN, SVGIG (reference sequence). V was trimmed by 8 bases and J by 0 bases, leaving 13 bases between them. This CDR3 has 13 amino acids. CDR3 DNA sequence: TGTGCCGGCAGACACGAAATGAACACTGAAGCTTTCTTT. Amino acid sequence: CAGRHEMNTEAFF.

The table lists this clone with a count of one. CDR3 bases: TGTGCCACCAGCAGAGATTTTAGGGGGAGAGGCTATGGCTACACCTTC. Its protein is CATSRDFRGRGYGYTF. J is TRBJ1-2 and V is TRBV15; a possible D gene is TRBD1 (6 bases). This CDR3 has 16 residues. Trimming left V 0 bases short and J 4 bases short, with 15 bases between. Germline V gene lookup returns CDR1 LNHNV and CDR2 YYDKDF (reference sequence).

This clone was recorded a few times. The DNA of the CDR3 is TGTGCCAGCAGCAGACAGGGCTACACTGAAGCTTTCTTT. Amino acids: CASSRQGYTEAFF. The chain links TRBV6-5 to TRBJ1-1, with 7 bases aligning to TRBD1. Per the germline V gene, CDR1 is MNHEY and CDR2 is SVGAGI. CDR3 length: 13 residues. The V segment lost 6 bases and the J segment 3 bases; nucleotides outside the gene matches: 4.

The chain has TRBV6-5 and TRBJ1-6; no definite D call. The CDR3 runs to 14 residues. Trimming pared 9 bases from V and 9 bases from J, leaving 18 bases between. The germline V gene has CDR1 MNHEY and CDR2 SVGAGI. CDR3 DNA: TGTGCCAGTGCCGACCGGGTCAGCGGTTCACCCCTCCACTTT. Protein: CASADRVSGSPLHF.

The V and J genes are TRBV9 and TRBJ2-3; D unresolved. The V gene's germline CDR1 is SGDLS and CDR2 YYNGEE. Deletions cut 3 bases from V and 1 base from J, with 3 bases between. The CDR3 runs 12 residues. The chain's CDR3 is CASSAGTDTQYF. CDR3 coding DNA: TGTGCCAGCAGCGCCGGCACAGATACGCAGTATTTT.

V gene TRBV28 combines with J gene TRBJ2-7; tentative D call: TRBD2 (5 bases). There are 13 residues in the CDR3. The germline V gene encodes CDR1 MDHEN and CDR2 SYDVKM. The V end lost 6 bases, the J end lost 5 bases, and 14 bases lay between the germline ends. The CDR3 bases are TGTGCCAGCAGGTTTAGCAGAGGGAACGAGCAGTACTTC. It codes for CASRFSRGNEQYF.

The CDR3 DNA reads TGCGCCAGCAGCTTGGACGACAGCCTATCGGGCGCCGGGGAGCTGTTTTTT. This translates into CASSLDDSLSGAGELFF. The chain uses TRBV5-1 and TRBJ2-2, with D possibly TRBD1 on 5 matching bases. The CDR3 spans 17 residues. V was trimmed by 0 bases and J by 6 bases, leaving 18 bases between them. The germline V gene has CDR1 SGHRS and CDR2 YFSETQ.

The V and J genes are TRBV5-1 and TRBJ2-4; a weak D match, TRBD2 (6 bases). The V gene's germline CDR1 is SGHRS and CDR2 YFSETQ. CDR3 length: 14 residues. V dropped 0 bases and J dropped 8 bases, with 12 bases sitting between them. CDR3 DNA: TGCGCCAGCAGCTTGGTCGCGGGAAGAGACATTCAGTACTTC. This encodes CASSLVAGRDIQYF.

This clone has just a few counts. The J gene is TRBJ2-7, the V gene TRBV4-1; a possible D gene is TRBD1 (5 bases). The germline V gene has CDR1 MGHRA and CDR2 YSYEKL. V was clipped by 0 bases and J by 2 bases, with 8 bases between them. The CDR3 sequence is 14 residues long. The CDR3 loop reads CASSQDDSTYEQYF. The CDR3 nucleotides read TGCGCCAGCAGCCAAGATGACAGTACCTACGAGCAGTACTTC.